This T cell receptor (beta chain) was recorded in a study of early T cells in non-severe SARS-CoV-2 infection. For the study at large: The sequenced material was bulk RNA from unsorted whole blood, and its chains were unpaired. The study's findings and limits: The matching step, a VDJdb search, favored anti-spike CD8 responses and missed private and CD4 specificities.

This clonotype was seen only a few times. What it recognizes is unknown. TCRdb redid the calling of the 5' RACE reads with MiXCR, one entry per CDR3 protein. The sample records approximately 99,000 distinct CDR3 sequences, 12% being singletons. Sequencing was carried out using whole blood. This TCR came from an adult who was a healthcare worker with PCR-confirmed SARS-CoV-2 infection or an uninfected control (not recorded which).

The CDR3 DNA is TGTGCCAGCAGCTTAGATCCGGGGGCGGGACAGCCCCAGCATTTT. Protein product: CASSLDPGAGQPQHF. The rearrangement links TRBV11-2 to TRBJ1-5, with a possible D match to TRBD1 (6 bases). The CDR3 has 15 amino acids. V dropped 0 bases and J dropped 7 bases, with 13 bases sitting between them. Looked up from germline, CDR1 is SGHAT and CDR2 is FQNNGV.